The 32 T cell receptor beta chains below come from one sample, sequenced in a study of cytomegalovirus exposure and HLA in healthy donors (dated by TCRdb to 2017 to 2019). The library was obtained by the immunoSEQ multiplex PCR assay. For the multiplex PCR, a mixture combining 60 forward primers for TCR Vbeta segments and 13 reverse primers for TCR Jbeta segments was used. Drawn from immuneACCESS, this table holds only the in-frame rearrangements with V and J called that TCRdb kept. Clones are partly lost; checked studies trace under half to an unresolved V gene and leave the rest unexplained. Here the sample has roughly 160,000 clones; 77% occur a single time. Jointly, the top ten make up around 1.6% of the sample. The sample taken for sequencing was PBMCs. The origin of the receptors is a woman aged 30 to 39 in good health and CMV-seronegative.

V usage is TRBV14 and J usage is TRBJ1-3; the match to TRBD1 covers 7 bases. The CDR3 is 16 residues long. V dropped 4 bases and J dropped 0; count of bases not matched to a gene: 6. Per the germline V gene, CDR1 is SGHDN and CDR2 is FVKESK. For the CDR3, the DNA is TGTGCCAGCAGCCCGACAGGGCTCCACTCTGGAAACACCATATATTTT. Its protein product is CASSPTGLHSGNTIYF.

Here the CDR3 reads CASSRRGGMSTDTQYF. The CDR3 DNA reads as TGTGCCAGCAGCCGAAGGGGGGGGATGAGCACAGATACGCAGTATTTT. V and J are TRBV7-9 and TRBJ2-3; TRBD2 might be the D (7 bases). The CDR3 is 16 residues long. The V and J ends lost 5 bases and 0 bases respectively, with 15 bases between them. CDR1 and CDR2 from the germline V gene are SEHNR and FQNEAQ (reference sequence).

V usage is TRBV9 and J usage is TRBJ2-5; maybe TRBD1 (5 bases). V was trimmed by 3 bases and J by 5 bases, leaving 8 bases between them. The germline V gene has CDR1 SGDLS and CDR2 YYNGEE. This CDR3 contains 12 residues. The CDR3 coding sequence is TGTGCCAGCAGCGACTGGGGCGAGACCCAGTACTTC. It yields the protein CASSDWGETQYF.

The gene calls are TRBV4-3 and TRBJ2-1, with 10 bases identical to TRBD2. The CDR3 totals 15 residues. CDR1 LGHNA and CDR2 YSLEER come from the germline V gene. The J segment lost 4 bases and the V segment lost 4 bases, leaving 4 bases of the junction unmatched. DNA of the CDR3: TGCGCCAGCAGCCTTGATAGCGGGGGGTACAATGAGCAGTTCTTC. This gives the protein CASSLDSGGYNEQFF.

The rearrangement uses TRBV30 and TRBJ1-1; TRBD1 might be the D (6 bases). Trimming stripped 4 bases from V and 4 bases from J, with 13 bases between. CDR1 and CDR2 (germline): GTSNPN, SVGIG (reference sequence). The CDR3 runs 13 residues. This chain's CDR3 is CAWTTPGATEAFF. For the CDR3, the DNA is TGTGCCTGGACTACCCCAGGGGCCACTGAAGCTTTCTTT.

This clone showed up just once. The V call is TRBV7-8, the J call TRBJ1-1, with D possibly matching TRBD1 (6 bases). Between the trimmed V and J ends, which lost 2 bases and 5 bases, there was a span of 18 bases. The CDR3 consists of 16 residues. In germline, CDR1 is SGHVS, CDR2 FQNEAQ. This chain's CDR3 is CASSLKSPLTGTEAFF. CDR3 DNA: TGTGCCAGCAGCTTAAAGTCCCCCCTAACAGGGACTGAAGCTTTCTTT.

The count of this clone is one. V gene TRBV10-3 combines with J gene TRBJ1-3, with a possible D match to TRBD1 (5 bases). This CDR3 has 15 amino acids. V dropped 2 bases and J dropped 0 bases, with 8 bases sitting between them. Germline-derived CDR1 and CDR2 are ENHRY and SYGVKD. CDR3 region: CAISELGGSGNTIYF. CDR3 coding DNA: TGTGCCATCAGTGAGCTGGGGGGCTCTGGAAACACCATATATTTT.

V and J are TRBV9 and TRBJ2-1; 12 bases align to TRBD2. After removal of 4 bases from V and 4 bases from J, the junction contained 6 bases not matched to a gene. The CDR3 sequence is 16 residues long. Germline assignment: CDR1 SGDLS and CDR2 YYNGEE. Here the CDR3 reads CASSRGTSGYYNEQFF. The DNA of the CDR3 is TGTGCCAGCAGCAGGGGGACTAGCGGGTATTACAATGAGCAGTTCTTC. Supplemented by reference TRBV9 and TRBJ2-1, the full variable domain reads DSGVTQTPKHLITATGQRVTLRCSPRSGDLSVYWYQQSLDQGLQFLIQYYNGEERAKGNILERFSAQQFPDLHSELNLSSLELGDSALYFCASSRGTSGYYNEQFFGPGTRLTVL.

As DNA, the CDR3 is TGCAGTGCTAGCCCCACGGGGACCCAGTACTTC. It is translated as CSASPTGTQYF. The gene calls are TRBV20-1 and TRBJ2-5, with unresolved D. V was trimmed by 3 bases and J by 7 bases, leaving 9 bases between them. Germline V gene lookup returns CDR1 DFQATT and CDR2 SNEGSKA (reference sequence). The CDR3 loop spans 11 amino acids.

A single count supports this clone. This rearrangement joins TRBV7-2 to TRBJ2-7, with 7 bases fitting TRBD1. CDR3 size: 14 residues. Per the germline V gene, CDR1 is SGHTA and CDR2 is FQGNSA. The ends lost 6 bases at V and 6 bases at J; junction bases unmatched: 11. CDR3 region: CASRLQGNVGEQYF. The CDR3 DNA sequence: TGTGCCAGCAGATTACAGGGGAATGTGGGCGAGCAGTACTTC.

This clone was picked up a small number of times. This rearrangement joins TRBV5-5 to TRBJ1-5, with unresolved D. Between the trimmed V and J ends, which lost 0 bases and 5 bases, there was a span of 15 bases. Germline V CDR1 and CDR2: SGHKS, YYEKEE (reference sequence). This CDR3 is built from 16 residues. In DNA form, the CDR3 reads TGTGCCAGCAGCTTGGGCGGGTCCTTTTCCGATCAGCCCCAGCATTTT. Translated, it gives CASSLGGSFSDQPQHF. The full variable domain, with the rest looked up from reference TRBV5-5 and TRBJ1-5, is DAGVTQSPTHLIKTRGQQVTLRCSPISGHKSVSWYQQVLGQGPQFIFQYYEKEERGRGNFPDRFSARQFPNYSSELNVNALLLGDSALYLCASSLGGSFSDQPQHFGDGTRLSIL.

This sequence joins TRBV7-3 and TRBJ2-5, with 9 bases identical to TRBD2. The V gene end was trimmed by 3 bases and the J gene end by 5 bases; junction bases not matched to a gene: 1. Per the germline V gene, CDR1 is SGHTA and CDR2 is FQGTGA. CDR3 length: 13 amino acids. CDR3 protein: CASSLGLAETQYF. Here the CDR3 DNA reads TGTGCCAGCAGCTTGGGACTAGCCGAGACCCAGTACTTC. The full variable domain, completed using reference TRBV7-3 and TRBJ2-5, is GAGVSQTPSNKVTEKGKYVELRCDPISGHTALYWYRQSLGQGPEFLIYFQGTGAADDSGLPNDRFFAVRPEGSVSTLKIQRTERGDSAVYLCASSLGLAETQYFGPGTRLLVL.

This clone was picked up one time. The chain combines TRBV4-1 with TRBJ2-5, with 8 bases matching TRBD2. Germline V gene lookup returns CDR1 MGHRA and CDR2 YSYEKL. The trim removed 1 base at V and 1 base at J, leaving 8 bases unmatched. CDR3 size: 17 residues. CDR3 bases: TGCGCCAGCAGCCAAGTAGAAAGCGGGGGATCCCAAGAGACCCAGTACTTC. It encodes CASSQVESGGSQETQYF.

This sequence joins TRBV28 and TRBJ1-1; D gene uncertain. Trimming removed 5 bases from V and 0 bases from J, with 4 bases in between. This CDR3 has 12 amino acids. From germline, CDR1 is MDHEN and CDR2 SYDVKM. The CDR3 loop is CASSHLNTEAFF. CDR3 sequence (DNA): TGTGCCAGCAGTCACTTGAACACTGAAGCTTTCTTT. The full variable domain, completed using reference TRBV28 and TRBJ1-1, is DVKVTQSSRYLVKRTGEKVFLECVQDMDHENMFWYRQDPGLGLRLIYFSYDVKMKEKGDIPEGYSVSREKKERFSLILESASTNQTSMYLCASSHLNTEAFFGQGTRLTVV.

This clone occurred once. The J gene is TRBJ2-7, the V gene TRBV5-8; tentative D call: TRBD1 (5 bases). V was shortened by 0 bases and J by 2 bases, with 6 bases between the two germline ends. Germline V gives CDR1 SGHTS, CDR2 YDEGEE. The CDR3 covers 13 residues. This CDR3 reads CASSLEGTYEQYF. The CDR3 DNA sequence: TGTGCCAGCAGCTTGGAGGGGACCTACGAGCAGTACTTC. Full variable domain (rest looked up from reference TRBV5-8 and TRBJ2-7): EAGVTQSPTHLIKTRGQQATLRCSPISGHTSVYWYQQALGLGLQFLLWYDEGEERNRGNFPPRFSGRQFPNYSSELNVNALELEDSALYLCASSLEGTYEQYFGPGTRLTVT.

CDR3 sequence (DNA): TGTGCCAGCAGTCCCCGGACAGGCTCAAACACTGAAGCTTTCTTT. This sequence encodes CASSPRTGSNTEAFF. This sequence joins TRBV6-5 and TRBJ1-1, with TRBD1 identical over 7 bases. Trimming removed 5 bases from V and 2 bases from J; junction bases left unmatched: 8. CDR3 size: 15 residues. CDR1 and CDR2 (germline): MNHEY, SVGAGI.

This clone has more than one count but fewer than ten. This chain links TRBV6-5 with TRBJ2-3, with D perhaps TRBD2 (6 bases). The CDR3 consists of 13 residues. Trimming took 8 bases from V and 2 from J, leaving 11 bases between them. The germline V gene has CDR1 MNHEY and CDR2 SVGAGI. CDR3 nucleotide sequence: TGTGCCAGCTCACGGGACTTCACAGATACGCAGTATTTT. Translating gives CASSRDFTDTQYF.

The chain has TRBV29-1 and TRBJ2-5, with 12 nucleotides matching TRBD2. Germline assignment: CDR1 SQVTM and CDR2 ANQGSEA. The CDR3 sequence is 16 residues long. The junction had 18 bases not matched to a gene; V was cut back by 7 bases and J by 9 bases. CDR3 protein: CSAPLGGLAGSRAQYF. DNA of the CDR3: TGCAGCGCCCCGCTGGGTGGACTAGCGGGGTCCCGGGCCCAGTACTTC.

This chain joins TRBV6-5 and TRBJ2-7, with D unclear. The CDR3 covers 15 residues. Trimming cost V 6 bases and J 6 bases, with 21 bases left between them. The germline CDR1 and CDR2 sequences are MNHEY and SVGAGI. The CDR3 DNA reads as TGTGCCAGCAGCCGACGCCCCCTGAGCGATACCGAGCAGTACTTC. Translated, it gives CASSRRPLSDTEQYF.

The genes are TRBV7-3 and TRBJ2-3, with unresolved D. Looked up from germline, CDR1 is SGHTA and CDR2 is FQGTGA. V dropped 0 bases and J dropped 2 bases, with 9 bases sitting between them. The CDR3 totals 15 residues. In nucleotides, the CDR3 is TGTGCCAGCAGCTTAACGTCAGGTTACACAGATACGCAGTATTTT. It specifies CASSLTSGYTDTQYF.

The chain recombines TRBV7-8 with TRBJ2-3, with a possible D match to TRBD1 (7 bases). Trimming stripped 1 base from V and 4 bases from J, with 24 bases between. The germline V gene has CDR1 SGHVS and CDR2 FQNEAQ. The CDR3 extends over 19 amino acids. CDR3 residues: CASSLGVGFRRGRPDTQYF. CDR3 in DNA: TGTGCCAGCAGCTTAGGAGTGGGTTTTCGCAGGGGGAGGCCAGATACGCAGTATTTT.

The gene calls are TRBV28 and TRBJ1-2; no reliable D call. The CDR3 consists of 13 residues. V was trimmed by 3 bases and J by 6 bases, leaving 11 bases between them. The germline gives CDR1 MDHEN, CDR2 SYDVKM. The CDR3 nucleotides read TGTGCCAGCAGTTTTAACAGCCTGAATGGCTACACCTTC. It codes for CASSFNSLNGYTF.

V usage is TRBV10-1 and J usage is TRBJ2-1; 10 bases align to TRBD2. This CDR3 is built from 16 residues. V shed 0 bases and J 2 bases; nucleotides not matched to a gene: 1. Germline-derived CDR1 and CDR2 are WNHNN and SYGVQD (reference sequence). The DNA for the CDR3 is TGCGCCAGCAGTGAGTCAAGCGGGGGGGCCTACAATGAGCAGTTCTTC. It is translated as CASSESSGGAYNEQFF.

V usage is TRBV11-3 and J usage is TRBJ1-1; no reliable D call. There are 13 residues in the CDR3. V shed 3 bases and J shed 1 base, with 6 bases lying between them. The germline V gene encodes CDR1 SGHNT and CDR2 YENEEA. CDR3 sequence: CASSFGANTEAFF. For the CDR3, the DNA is TGTGCCAGCAGCTTTGGAGCGAACACTGAAGCTTTCTTT.

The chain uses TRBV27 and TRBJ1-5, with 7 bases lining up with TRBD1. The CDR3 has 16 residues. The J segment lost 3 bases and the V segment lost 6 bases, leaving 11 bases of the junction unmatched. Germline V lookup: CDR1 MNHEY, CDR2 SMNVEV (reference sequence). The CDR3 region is CASRGLWGTDNQPQHF. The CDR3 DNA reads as TGTGCCAGCAGGGGATTGTGGGGGACAGACAATCAGCCCCAGCATTTT.

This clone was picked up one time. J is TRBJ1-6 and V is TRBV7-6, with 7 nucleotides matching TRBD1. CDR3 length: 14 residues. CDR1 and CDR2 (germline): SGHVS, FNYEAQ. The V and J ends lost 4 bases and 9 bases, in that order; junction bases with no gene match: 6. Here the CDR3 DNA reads TGTGCCAGCAGCTCGACAGGGACCTTTTCACCCCTCCACTTT. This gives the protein CASSSTGTFSPLHF.

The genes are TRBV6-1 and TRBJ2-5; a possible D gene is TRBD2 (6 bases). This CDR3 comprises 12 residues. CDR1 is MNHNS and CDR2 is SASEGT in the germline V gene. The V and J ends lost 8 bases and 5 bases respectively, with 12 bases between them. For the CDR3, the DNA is TGTGCCAGCGGCGGGATCCGGGAGACCCAGTACTTC. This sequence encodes CASGGIRETQYF.

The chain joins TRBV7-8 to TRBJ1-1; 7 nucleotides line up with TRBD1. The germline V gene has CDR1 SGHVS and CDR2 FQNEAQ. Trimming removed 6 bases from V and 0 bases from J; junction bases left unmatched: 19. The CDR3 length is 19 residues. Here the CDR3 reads CASRDGARDRKNMNTEAFF. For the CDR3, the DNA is TGTGCCAGCAGGGACGGGGCCAGGGACAGAAAAAACATGAACACTGAAGCTTTCTTT.

CDR3 residues: CASSLRQGLSAGANVLTF. In DNA, the CDR3 is TGTGCCAGCAGTCTCAGACAGGGGTTAAGTGCTGGGGCCAACGTCCTGACTTTC. The chain recombines TRBV28 with TRBJ2-6; the match to TRBD1 covers 8 bases. Trimming at V came to 5 bases and at J to 2 bases, leaving 11 bases not matched to a gene. This CDR3 has 18 amino acids. CDR1 and CDR2 from the germline V gene are MDHEN and SYDVKM.

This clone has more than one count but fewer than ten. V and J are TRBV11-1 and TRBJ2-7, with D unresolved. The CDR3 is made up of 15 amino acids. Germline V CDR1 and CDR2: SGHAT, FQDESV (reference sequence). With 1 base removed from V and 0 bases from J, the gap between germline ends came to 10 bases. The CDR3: CASSLEPYSSYEQYF. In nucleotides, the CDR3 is TGTGCCAGCAGCTTAGAGCCGTACAGCTCCTACGAGCAGTACTTC.

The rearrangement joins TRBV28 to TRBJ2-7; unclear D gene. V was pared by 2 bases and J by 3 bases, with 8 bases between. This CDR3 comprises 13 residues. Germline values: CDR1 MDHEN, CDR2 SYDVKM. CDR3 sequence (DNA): TGTGCCAGCAGTTTAGGGCCTCGCTACGAGCAGTACTTC. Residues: CASSLGPRYEQYF.

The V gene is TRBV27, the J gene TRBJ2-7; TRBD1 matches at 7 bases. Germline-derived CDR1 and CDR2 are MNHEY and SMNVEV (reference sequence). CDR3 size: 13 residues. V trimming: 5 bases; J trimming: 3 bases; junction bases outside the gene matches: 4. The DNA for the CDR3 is TGTGCCAGCAGTCCATACAGGGGCTACGAGCAGTACTTC. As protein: CASSPYRGYEQYF.